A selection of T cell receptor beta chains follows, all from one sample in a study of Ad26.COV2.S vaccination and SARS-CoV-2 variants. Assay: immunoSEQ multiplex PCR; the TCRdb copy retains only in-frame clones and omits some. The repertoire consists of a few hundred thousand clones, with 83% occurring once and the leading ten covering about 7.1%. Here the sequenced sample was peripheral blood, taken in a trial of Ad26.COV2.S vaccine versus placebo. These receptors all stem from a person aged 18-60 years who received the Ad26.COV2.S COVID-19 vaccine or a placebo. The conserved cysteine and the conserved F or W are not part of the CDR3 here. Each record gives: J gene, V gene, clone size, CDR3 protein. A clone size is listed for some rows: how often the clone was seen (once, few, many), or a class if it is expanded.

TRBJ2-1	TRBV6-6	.	ATGLAGENEQF
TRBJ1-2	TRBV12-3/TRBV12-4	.	ASSGGDYGYT
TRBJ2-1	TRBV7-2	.	ASSSRLAGDREQF
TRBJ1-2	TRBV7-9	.	ASTDNSEGYT
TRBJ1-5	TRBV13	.	ASSTDRDQPQH
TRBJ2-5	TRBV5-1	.	ASSLGGGGDQETQY
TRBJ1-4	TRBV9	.	ASSPSGTTNEKLF
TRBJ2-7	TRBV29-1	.	SVGGAGGPFNSYEQY
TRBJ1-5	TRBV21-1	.	ASSKKQVSRGPDEPQH
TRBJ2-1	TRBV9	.	ASSVTSSVNEQF
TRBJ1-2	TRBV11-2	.	ASSFGQTYGYT
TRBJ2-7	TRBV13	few	ASSLQQGLNGQY